Reported below is one TCR beta chain. Clones were read by immunoSEQ multiplex PCR, and TCRdb kept only the in-frame ones, dropping some. The repertoire consists of around 370,000 clones, with under 95% occurring once and the leading ten covering roughly 3%. The source of the sample is a study of blood T cell repertoires in COVID-19. This CDR3 is 15 amino acids long. Germline lookup yields CDR1 SGHTA and CDR2 FQGNSA. The ends lost 1 base at V and 10 bases at J; junction bases unmatched: 4. The sequence came from a young woman who had recovered from COVID-19. The specimen sequenced was peripheral blood. V is TRBV7-2 and J is TRBJ2-1, with 13 nucleotides matching TRBD2. CDR3 loop: CASSLEGTSGTEQFF. The CDR3 DNA reads as TGTGCCAGCAGCTTAGAGGGGACTAGCGGGACGGAGCAGTTCTTC. Based on the CDR3 plus reference TRBV7-2 and TRBJ2-1, the full variable domain is GAGVSQSPSNKVTEKGKDVELRCDPISGHTALYWYRQSLGQGLEFLIYFQGNSAPDKSGLPSDRFSAERTGGSVSTLTIQRTQQEDSAVYLCASSLEGTSGTEQFFGPGTRLTVL.